This record concerns one T cell receptor (beta chain) sequence. This record comes from a study of blood T cell repertoires in COVID-19. This CDR3 has 10 residues. The germline CDR1 and CDR2 sequences are LGHNA and YNFKEQ. V was shortened by 6 bases and J by 11 bases, with 7 bases between the two germline ends. Original methodology: Counts of nucleated cells, estimated from reference gene primer amplification, were obtained. Repertoires were generated with immunoSEQ multiplex PCR, while TCRdb's copy carries only in-frame clones and drops some. D and trimming were read from the DNA, whereas the V and J calls and clone size are those reported in that table. The data show fewer than 300,000 clones, about nine tenths seen once.

The sequenced sample consisted of PBMCs or T cells enriched from blood (not recorded which). The chain has TRBV4-2 and TRBJ1-4; D is undetermined. This receptor was taken from a woman aged 30 to 39 who had recovered from COVID-19. CDR3 protein: CASREKKLFF. The CDR3 DNA sequence: TGTGCCAGCAGAGAGAAGAAACTGTTTTTT.